This T cell receptor beta chain originates from a study of OX40 agonist ivuxolimab in advanced cancers. Looking at the study overall: Partial responses were seen in three patients, one with hepatocellular carcinoma and two with cutaneous melanoma.

V dropped 0 bases and J dropped 1 base, with 2 bases sitting between them. The CDR3 loop spans 13 amino acids. Per the germline V gene, CDR1 is SGHRS and CDR2 is YFSETQ. Sampling times: baseline, cycle 4 day 1, cycle 7 day 1. Some clones are missing from TCRdb's copy, which holds only in-frame ones; the method was immunoSEQ multiplex PCR. The data hold under 75,000 clones, with around 80% observed a single time. The chain joins TRBV5-1 to TRBJ1-5; D remains ambiguous. The clonotype originates from an adult with an advanced solid tumor such as melanoma, head and neck, liver or kidney cancer. This material consisted of CD4+ or CD8+ T cells sorted from blood, taken in a trial of the OX40 agonist ivuxolimab. The CDR3 is CASSLGSNQPQHF. As DNA, the CDR3 is TGCGCCAGCAGCTTGGGAAGCAATCAGCCCCAGCATTTT. The full variable domain, in which reference TRBV5-1 and TRBJ1-5 provide the parts outside the CDR3, is KAGVTQTPRYLIKTRGQQVTLSCSPISGHRSVSWYQQTPGQGLQFLFEYFSETQRNKGNFPGRFSGRQFSNSRSEMNVSTLELGDSALYLCASSLGSNQPQHFGDGTRLSIL.